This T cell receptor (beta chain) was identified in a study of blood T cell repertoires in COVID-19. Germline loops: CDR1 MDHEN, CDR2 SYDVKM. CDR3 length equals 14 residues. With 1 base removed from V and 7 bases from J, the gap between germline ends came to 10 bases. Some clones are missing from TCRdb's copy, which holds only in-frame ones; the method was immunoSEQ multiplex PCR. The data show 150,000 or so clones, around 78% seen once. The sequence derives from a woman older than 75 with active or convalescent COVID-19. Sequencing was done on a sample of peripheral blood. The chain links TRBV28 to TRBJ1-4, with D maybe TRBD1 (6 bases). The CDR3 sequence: CASSLLMGAEKLFF. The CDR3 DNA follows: TGTGCCAGCAGTTTATTAATGGGGGCTGAAAAACTGTTTTTT.